One and the same sample provided the 30 T cell receptor beta chains below, sequenced in a study of T cell responses to AZD1222 COVID-19 vaccine. Method: immunoSEQ multiplex PCR; TCRdb's copy keeps in-frame clones and lacks some. The sample includes approximately 150,000 clones, 85% to 95% of them seen just once. The sample here was peripheral blood, taken after recovery from COVID-19. The receptors here all came from an adult who had recovered from COVID-19.

V is TRBV7-2 and J is TRBJ1-6, with TRBD1 identical over 8 bases. CDR1 and CDR2 (germline): SGHTA, FQGNSA. The CDR3 totals 18 residues. V shed 2 bases, J shed 0 bases, and the junction held 6 bases outside the gene matches. Written as DNA, the CDR3 is TGTGCCAGCAGCTTAAGGATCACAGGGGGCTCCTATAATTCACCCCTCCACTTT. This gives the protein CASSLRITGGSYNSPLHF. The complete variable domain, with remaining parts taken from reference TRBV7-2 and TRBJ1-6, reads GAGVSQSPSNKVTEKGKDVELRCDPISGHTALYWYRQSLGQGLEFLIYFQGNSAPDKSGLPSDRFSAERTGGSVSTLTIQRTQQEDSAVYLCASSLRITGGSYNSPLHFGNGTRLTVT.

Concerning this clone: No DNA is shown, since the ends of the CDR3 on it are uncertain; the CDR3 is the one TCRdb lists. The genes are TRBV5-5 and TRBJ2-1; TRBD2 was called by the table and not checked on the DNA. The CDR3 extends over 15 residues, inclusive of both ends. Germline lookup yields CDR1 SGHKS and CDR2 YYEKEE (reference sequence). This chain's CDR3 is CASSLVASGSSGEFF.

V usage is TRBV2 and J usage is TRBJ2-7; TRBD1 is a possible D gene (7 bases). The CDR3 contains 16 residues. V lost 10 bases and J lost 2, with 24 bases in between. Germline CDR1 and CDR2: SNHLY and FYNNEI. The CDR3 nucleotides are TGTGCCATCAGGGGGGTGTCAGGGATGGAGACCTACGAGCAGTACTTC. It is translated as CAIRGVSGMETYEQYF. The full variable domain, in which reference TRBV2 and TRBJ2-7 provide the parts outside the CDR3, is EPEVTQTPSHQVTQMGQEVILRCVPISNHLYFYWYRQILGQKVEFLVSFYNNEISEKSEIFDDQFSVERPDGSNFTLKIRSTKLEDSAMYFCAIRGVSGMETYEQYFGPGTRLTVT.

The V and J genes are TRBV19 and TRBJ2-6; TRBD1 matches 7 bases. V shed 7 bases, J shed 2 bases, and the junction held 5 bases outside the gene matches. The CDR3 is 15 amino acids. Germline V gene lookup returns CDR1 LNHDA and CDR2 SQIVND (reference sequence). CDR3 in DNA: TGTGCCAGTACCGAGCAGGGGGCTGGGGCCAACGTCCTGACTTTC. This sequence encodes CASTEQGAGANVLTF. Filled out from reference TRBV19 and TRBJ2-6, the complete variable domain reads DGGITQSPKYLFRKEGQNVTLSCEQNLNHDAMYWYRQDPGQGLRLIYYSQIVNDFQKGDIAEGYSVSREKKESFPLTVTSAQKNPTAFYLCASTEQGAGANVLTFGAGSRLTVL.

This clone has just one count. The chain links TRBV6-4 to TRBJ2-5; TRBD2 aligns across 8 bases. This CDR3 comprises 17 residues. V was clipped by 4 bases and J by 2 bases; unmatched bases: 12. Germline V lookup: CDR1 MRHNA, CDR2 SNTAGT. The CDR3 DNA reads as TGTGCCAGCAGTGGCCCTAGAACCCAGCGGGAGCAAGAGACCCAGTACTTC. The encoded protein is CASSGPRTQREQETQYF.

This clone was found a few times. The chain carries TRBV18 and TRBJ1-2; tentatively, D is TRBD1 (5 bases). Trimming removed 3 bases from V and 4 bases from J, with 9 bases in between. The CDR3 has 13 residues. CDR1 and CDR2 from the germline V gene are KGHSH and LQKENI. CDR3 coding DNA: TGTGCCAGCTCACCGGACAACGTCTATGGCTACACCTTC. This sequence encodes CASSPDNVYGYTF.

V is TRBV10-2 and J is TRBJ2-1, with D possibly TRBD2 on 6 matching bases. Germline values: CDR1 WSHSY, CDR2 SAAADI. V was shortened by 6 bases and J by 4 bases, with 7 bases between the two germline ends. CDR3 length: 12 amino acids. The CDR3 protein is CASRGGYNEQFF. In nucleotides, the CDR3 is TGCGCCAGCAGGGGGGGATACAATGAGCAGTTCTTC.

Only one count was recorded for this clone. The chain carries TRBV2 and TRBJ2-7; either TRBD1 or TRBD2 may fit D (5 bases each). The germline V gene has CDR1 SNHLY and CDR2 FYNNEI. This CDR3 spans 17 amino acids. Trimming shortened V by 5 bases and J by 2 bases, and 22 bases separated the two germline ends. The CDR3 reads CASSLRIPGRNAYEQYF. In DNA form, the CDR3 reads TGTGCCAGCAGTTTACGGATTCCGGGACGGAACGCCTACGAGCAGTACTTC.

This chain connects TRBV27 to TRBJ2-7; 7 bases are shared with TRBD1. V dropped 2 bases and J dropped 4; count of bases not matched to a gene: 14. This CDR3 region has 17 residues. Looked up from germline, CDR1 is MNHEY and CDR2 is SMNVEV (reference sequence). The CDR3 sequence is CASSLANATGWIYEQYF. CDR3 DNA sequence: TGTGCCAGCAGTTTAGCAAACGCGACAGGGTGGATATACGAGCAGTACTTC.

The chain couples TRBV30 to TRBJ2-7; 8 nucleotides line up with TRBD1. This CDR3 region has 13 residues. V lost 3 bases, J lost 5 bases, and 6 bases stayed unmatched. Germline-derived CDR1 and CDR2 are GTSNPN and SVGIG (reference sequence). The chain's CDR3 is CAWRPRGRNEQYF. Here the CDR3 DNA reads TGTGCCTGGAGGCCCAGGGGGCGCAACGAGCAGTACTTC.

This chain connects TRBV5-1 to TRBJ1-2; no clear D. The CDR3 contains 15 residues. Trimming left V 0 bases short and J 7 bases short, with 16 bases between. Looked up from germline, CDR1 is SGHRS and CDR2 is YFSETQ. The CDR3 bases are TGCGCCAGCAGCTTGGCCCCGGACCTGGGTCGTGGCTACACCTTC. This codes for CASSLAPDLGRGYTF.

This chain links TRBV6-5 with TRBJ2-7, with TRBD1 matching 7 bases. With 7 bases clipped from V and 3 bases from J, the junction kept 3 bases outside the gene matches. The CDR3 sequence is 12 residues long. Germline CDR1 is MNHEY and CDR2 is SVGAGI. CDR3 sequence (DNA): TGTGCCAGCAAGGGACAGAACTACGAGCAGTACTTC. This encodes CASKGQNYEQYF.

The chain carries TRBV5-1 and TRBJ2-1; tentatively, D is TRBD1 or TRBD2 (5 bases each). V gave up 1 base and J gave up 3 bases, with 8 bases separating them. This CDR3 region has 14 residues. Germline V lookup: CDR1 SGHRS, CDR2 YFSETQ. CDR3 amino acids: CASSLRGDYNEQFF. DNA for the CDR3: TGCGCCAGCAGCTTGAGAGGGGACTACAATGAGCAGTTCTTC.

The V and J genes are TRBV3-1 (or the pseudogene TRBV3-2) and TRBJ2-3; TRBD2 agrees at 13 bases. The length of the CDR3 is 15 residues. Looked up from germline, CDR1 is LGHDT and CDR2 is YNNKEL (reference sequence). Trimming took 6 bases from V and 4 from J; bases not matched to a gene: 4. In nucleotides, the CDR3 is TGTGCCAGCAGACTAGCGGGAGGGCCCTCAGATACGCAGTATTTT. This codes for CASRLAGGPSDTQYF.

The chain has TRBV3-1 (or the pseudogene TRBV3-2) and TRBJ1-1; a weak D match, TRBD1 (5 bases). V was cut by 5 bases and J by 1 base, with 17 bases left in between. CDR3 length: 16 amino acids. Germline V gene sequence: CDR1 LGHDT, CDR2 YNNKEL (reference sequence). The DNA for the CDR3 is TGTGCCAGCAGCGTATCCTCGTACGGGGGGAACACTGAAGCTTTCTTT. This gives the protein CASSVSSYGGNTEAFF.

The chain couples TRBV5-6 to TRBJ2-3, with D perhaps TRBD2 (6 bases). There are 14 residues in the CDR3. The V and J ends lost 2 bases and 4 bases respectively, with 11 bases between them. Germline loops: CDR1 SGHDT, CDR2 YYEEEE. CDR3 loop: CASSLRERSDTQYF. The DNA of the CDR3 is TGTGCCAGCAGCTTACGGGAGAGGTCAGATACGCAGTATTTT.

This chain joins TRBV5-6 and TRBJ2-1; maybe TRBD1 (6 bases). CDR1 and CDR2 (germline): SGHDT, YYEEEE. The CDR3 sequence is 16 residues long. Trimming pared 4 bases from V and 8 bases from J, leaving 22 bases between. For the CDR3, the DNA is TGTGCCAGCAGCCAATTTCCATGGGACATCTCGGATGAGCAGTTCTTC. Encoded protein: CASSQFPWDISDEQFF.

This chain links TRBV19 with TRBJ2-5; 9 bases agree with TRBD2. Germline CDR1 reads LNHDA; CDR2 reads SQIVND (reference sequence). V was pared by 3 bases and J by 2 bases, with 10 bases of the junction left unmatched. The CDR3 contains 17 residues. CDR3 protein: CASSMGLAGMLQETQYF. The CDR3 region has the DNA TGTGCCAGTAGTATGGGCCTAGCGGGAATGCTGCAAGAGACCCAGTACTTC.

V gene TRBV28 combines with J gene TRBJ1-1; D is possibly TRBD1 (6 bases). V dropped 5 bases and J dropped 2 bases, with 12 bases sitting between them. The CDR3 has 14 amino acids. Germline V gene lookup returns CDR1 MDHEN and CDR2 SYDVKM. In DNA, the CDR3 is TGTGCCAGCAGTCGACAGGATCGAAACACTGAAGCTTTCTTT. Protein: CASSRQDRNTEAFF. The full variable domain, rest sourced from reference TRBV28 and TRBJ1-1, is DVKVTQSSRYLVKRTGEKVFLECVQDMDHENMFWYRQDPGLGLRLIYFSYDVKMKEKGDIPEGYSVSREKKERFSLILESASTNQTSMYLCASSRQDRNTEAFFGQGTRLTVV.

The chain couples TRBV6-5 to TRBJ1-4; no reliable D call. Germline V gives CDR1 MNHEY, CDR2 SVGAGI. V shed 6 bases and J shed 7 bases, with 18 bases lying between them. The CDR3 is 15 residues long. The CDR3 coding sequence is TGTGCCAGCAGCCCCGGGTCTTCTTGGGGTGAAAAACTGTTTTTT. Amino acids: CASSPGSSWGEKLFF.

This sequence joins TRBV28 and TRBJ2-7; weak D call: TRBD2 (6 bases). The CDR3 sequence is 15 residues long. Per the germline V gene, CDR1 is MDHEN and CDR2 is SYDVKM. The ends were cut back, 5 bases at V and 2 bases at J, with 16 bases in the middle. The CDR3: CASSPGTLQTYEQYF. CDR3 coding DNA: TGTGCCAGCAGTCCGGGGACTTTACAAACCTACGAGCAGTACTTC.

The chain employs TRBV6-5 and TRBJ2-5; no definite D call. The germline V gene encodes CDR1 MNHEY and CDR2 SVGAGI. Trimming stripped 6 bases from V and 3 bases from J, with 2 bases between. The CDR3 is 10 amino acids. The CDR3 DNA follows: TGTGCCAGCAGCAAAGAGACCCAGTACTTC. Translation: CASSKETQYF.

J is TRBJ2-2 and V is TRBV14; 8 bases align to TRBD1. The ends lost 7 bases at V and 2 bases at J; junction bases unmatched: 9. There are 16 residues in the CDR3. CDR1 and CDR2 (germline): SGHDN, FVKESK. The CDR3 sequence is CASTHTGGSNTGELFF. In DNA, the CDR3 is TGTGCCAGCACCCATACAGGGGGATCTAACACCGGGGAGCTGTTTTTT.

This chain joins TRBV6-5 and TRBJ1-4; no clear D. The CDR3 spans 14 residues. Germline V CDR1 and CDR2: MNHEY, SVGAGI. V was clipped by 7 bases and J by 3 bases, with 12 bases between them. As DNA, the CDR3 is TGTGCCAGCACTACGACGTTCTCTAATGAAAAACTGTTTTTT. The encoded protein is CASTTTFSNEKLFF.

The genes are TRBV28 and TRBJ1-5; no firm D call. Germline CDR1 MDHEN, CDR2 SYDVKM. This CDR3 is built from 11 residues. The ends were cut back, 2 bases at V and 7 bases at J, with 3 bases in the middle. CDR3 sequence: CASSLEQPQHF. In nucleotides, the CDR3 is TGTGCCAGCAGTTTAGAGCAGCCCCAGCATTTT. Based on the CDR3 plus reference TRBV28 and TRBJ1-5, the full variable domain is DVKVTQSSRYLVKRTGEKVFLECVQDMDHENMFWYRQDPGLGLRLIYFSYDVKMKEKGDIPEGYSVSREKKERFSLILESASTNQTSMYLCASSLEQPQHFGDGTRLSIL.

V usage is TRBV28 and J usage is TRBJ1-1, with D maybe TRBD1 (5 bases). The CDR3 extends over 13 amino acids. V was cut by 6 bases and J by 6 bases, with 14 bases left in between. Germline V gene data show CDR1 as MDHEN and CDR2 as SYDVKM. Here the CDR3 DNA reads TGTGCCAGCAGGGGGGTGATATACGCTGAAGCTTTCTTT. It codes for CASRGVIYAEAFF.

CDR3 sequence reads: CASSRRGSYNEQFF. The CDR3 DNA reads as TGTGCCAGCTCAAGGAGGGGCTCCTACAATGAGCAGTTCTTC. The chain combines TRBV18 with TRBJ2-1; TRBD2 is a possible D gene (6 bases). The ends were cut back, 5 bases at V and 0 bases at J, with 8 bases in the middle. CDR1 and CDR2 from the germline V gene are KGHSH and LQKENI. This CDR3 region has 14 residues.

J is TRBJ1-4 and V is TRBV10-3, with 7 nucleotides matching TRBD1. The J segment lost 8 bases and the V segment lost 6 bases, leaving 12 bases of the junction unmatched. CDR1 is ENHRY, CDR2 SYGVKD, per germline. The CDR3 loop spans 15 amino acids. CDR3 residues: CAISQGQVGDEKLFF. CDR3 coding DNA: TGTGCCATCAGCCAAGGACAGGTCGGGGACGAAAAACTGTTTTTT.

The chain joins TRBV27 to TRBJ2-7; 8 nucleotides line up with TRBD2. CDR1 is MNHEY, CDR2 SMNVEV, per germline (reference sequence). Trimming cost V 8 bases and J 6 bases; bases outside gene matches: 18. The CDR3 is made up of 16 amino acids. This CDR3 is CASGAIPGTSLSEQYF. For the CDR3, the DNA is TGTGCCAGCGGGGCAATCCCCGGGACTAGTTTAAGCGAGCAGTACTTC.

The rearrangement uses TRBV5-5 and TRBJ1-5, with D perhaps TRBD1 (6 bases). The V gene lost 3 bases and the J gene lost 0 bases, with 10 bases spanning the gap. The CDR3 is made up of 15 amino acids. CDR1 is SGHKS, CDR2 YYEKEE, per germline (reference sequence). This CDR3 reads CASSSDSHSNQPQHF. CDR3 coding DNA: TGTGCCAGCAGCTCGGACAGTCATAGCAATCAGCCCCAGCATTTT. Together with reference TRBV5-5 and TRBJ1-5, the CDR3 gives the full variable domain: DAGVTQSPTHLIKTRGQQVTLRCSPISGHKSVSWYQQVLGQGPQFIFQYYEKEERGRGNFPDRFSARQFPNYSSELNVNALLLGDSALYLCASSSDSHSNQPQHFGDGTRLSIL.